The 21 T cell receptor beta chains presented below share a single source sample, sequenced in a study of T cell responses to AZD1222 COVID-19 vaccine. The repertoire was sequenced with immunoSEQ multiplex PCR; TCRdb's copy has only in-frame clones and lacks some. The table lists about 190,000 clones, about nine tenths of them singletons. The sequences come from peripheral blood, collected on day 0 of AZD1222 vaccination. These receptors originate from an adult in good health.

This clone has only a few counts. The rearrangement joins TRBV4-3 to TRBJ1-5; TRBD1 matches at 8 bases. Germline V gene data show CDR1 as LGHNA and CDR2 as YSLEER. There are 20 residues in the CDR3. Trimming removed 0 bases from V and 1 base from J; junction bases left unmatched: 14. The CDR3 reads CASSQETHVAGQASNQPQHF. The CDR3 bases are TGCGCCAGCAGCCAAGAAACTCACGTCGCGGGACAGGCCAGCAATCAGCCCCAGCATTTT.

V usage is TRBV28 and J usage is TRBJ1-2; D is unresolved. Looked up from germline, CDR1 is MDHEN and CDR2 is SYDVKM. With 3 bases removed from V and 3 bases from J, the gap between germline ends came to 14 bases. The CDR3 runs 15 residues. As DNA, the CDR3 is TGTGCCAGCAGTTTGGACGTTGAGGTTGACTATGGCTACACCTTC. Protein: CASSLDVEVDYGYTF.

V is TRBV2 and J is TRBJ2-7; 10 nucleotides match TRBD2. CDR3 size: 18 residues. The V gene end was trimmed by 10 bases and the J gene end by 0 bases; junction bases not matched to a gene: 18. CDR1 and CDR2 (germline): SNHLY, FYNNEI. In nucleotides, the CDR3 is TGTGCCACCCCGGGGCCAGCGGGAGGGCCCGCGGGCTCCTACGAGCAGTACTTC. Translation: CATPGPAGGPAGSYEQYF.

This clone was counted a single time. This CDR3 reads CAIREYRDRGHEQYF. The CDR3, as DNA: TGTGCCATCAGGGAATACCGGGACAGGGGCCACGAGCAGTACTTC. The chain couples TRBV10-3 to TRBJ2-7; 10 bases align to TRBD1. There are 15 residues in the CDR3. V lost 6 bases, J lost 5 bases, and 10 bases stayed unmatched. Looked up from germline, CDR1 is ENHRY and CDR2 is SYGVKD.

CDR3 loop: CSARWVTEAFF. In nucleotides, the CDR3 is TGCAGTGCTAGATGGGTTACTGAAGCTTTCTTT. The chain couples TRBV20-1 to TRBJ1-1; D is unclear. Germline CDR1 DFQATT, CDR2 SNEGSKA (reference sequence). This CDR3 has 11 residues. V gave up 2 bases and J gave up 5 bases, with 6 bases separating them.

The chain has TRBV18 and TRBJ1-5; D call uncertain. The V end was cut by 2 bases, the J end by 2 bases, with 7 bases between. CDR1 and CDR2 (germline): KGHSH, LQKENI. CDR3 size: 14 residues. CDR3 nucleotide sequence: TGTGCCAGCTCACCAAACGAGGGCAATCAGCCCCAGCATTTT. This codes for CASSPNEGNQPQHF. The full variable domain, its missing parts supplied by reference TRBV18 and TRBJ1-5, is NAGVMQNPRHLVRRRGQEARLRCSPMKGHSHVYWYRQLPEEGLKFMVYLQKENIIDESGMPKERFSAEFPKEGPSILRIQQVVRGDSAAYFCASSPNEGNQPQHFGDGTRLSIL.

The rearrangement uses TRBV25-1 and TRBJ1-5; D unclear. This CDR3 is 13 amino acids long. The ends were cut back, 4 bases at V and 6 bases at J, with 10 bases in the middle. Germline V lookup: CDR1 MGHDK, CDR2 SYGVNS. The CDR3 sequence is CASSGIGSQPQHF. In DNA, the CDR3 is TGTGCCAGCAGTGGAATAGGCAGTCAGCCCCAGCATTTT. Together with reference TRBV25-1 and TRBJ1-5, the CDR3 gives the full variable domain: EADIYQTPRYLVIGTGKKITLECSQTMGHDKMYWYQQDPGMELHLIHYSYGVNSTEKGDLSSESTVSRIRTEHFPLTLESARPSHTSQYLCASSGIGSQPQHFGDGTRLSIL.

CDR3 amino acids: CASSVTEFGNIETQYF. The DNA of the CDR3 is TGTGCCAGCAGCGTTACGGAATTTGGCAACATTGAGACCCAGTACTTC. The chain recombines TRBV9 with TRBJ2-5; D gene unclear. The V end lost 2 bases, the J end lost 5 bases, and 19 bases lay between the germline ends. Germline CDR1 reads SGDLS; CDR2 reads YYNGEE. The CDR3 covers 16 residues.

J is TRBJ2-3 and V is TRBV3-1 (or the pseudogene TRBV3-2), with unresolved D. The CDR3 runs 15 residues. CDR1 and CDR2 (germline): LGHDT, YNNKEL (reference sequence). Between the trimmed V and J ends, which lost 8 bases and 3 bases, there was a span of 18 bases. The CDR3 nucleotides read TGTGCCAGCGACGACCAATCTGACGTTACAGATACGCAGTATTTT. Residues: CASDDQSDVTDTQYF.

The rearrangement uses TRBV28 and TRBJ1-5; tentative D call: TRBD1 (5 bases). Trimming took off 6 bases at V and 5 bases at J, with 11 bases between the two ends. This CDR3 is 13 amino acids long. CDR1 MDHEN and CDR2 SYDVKM come from the germline V gene. The CDR3 region is CASRGLSYQPQHF. The CDR3 region has the DNA TGTGCCAGCAGGGGACTTTCGTATCAGCCCCAGCATTTT. Looking up the rest from reference TRBV28 and TRBJ1-5 gives the full variable domain: DVKVTQSSRYLVKRTGEKVFLECVQDMDHENMFWYRQDPGLGLRLIYFSYDVKMKEKGDIPEGYSVSREKKERFSLILESASTNQTSMYLCASRGLSYQPQHFGDGTRLSIL.

The table lists this clone with a count of one. The V and J genes are TRBV2 and TRBJ2-3; 7 bases agree with TRBD2. Trimming cost V 0 bases and J 0 bases; bases outside gene matches: 6. The length of the CDR3 is 17 residues. Germline assignment: CDR1 SNHLY and CDR2 FYNNEI. The CDR3, as DNA: TGTGCCAGCAGTGAAGCGCTTCTAGCGGATAGCACAGATACGCAGTATTTT. Encoded protein: CASSEALLADSTDTQYF.

The chain uses TRBV7-3 and TRBJ1-4; TRBD1 might be the D (6 bases). V lost 1 base to trimming and J lost 8 bases, with 20 bases between them. This CDR3 contains 17 residues. Per germline, CDR1 SGHTA and CDR2 FQGTGA. This CDR3 reads CASSLIRFGGTNEKLFF. Written as DNA, the CDR3 is TGTGCCAGCAGCTTAATTCGCTTCGGTGGGACAAACGAAAAACTGTTTTTT.

V is TRBV5-1 and J is TRBJ1-6, with 7 nucleotides matching TRBD1. The CDR3 has 12 amino acids. V lost 6 bases and J lost 14; bases outside the gene matches: 8. Germline CDR1 is SGHRS and CDR2 is YFSETQ. CDR3 in DNA: TGCGCCAGCACGGGAGACAGGGTAACCCTCCACTTT. It encodes CASTGDRVTLHF.

The rearrangement links TRBV6-2 or TRBV6-3 to TRBJ1-5; the D gene is possibly TRBD1 (6 bases). The V and J ends lost 4 bases and 0 bases respectively, with 7 bases between them. Germline CDR1 reads MNHEY; CDR2 reads SVGEGT. The CDR3 is 14 residues long. CDR3 coding DNA: TGTGCCAGCAGTTTACAGGGTAGCAATCAGCCCCAGCATTTT. This encodes CASSLQGSNQPQHF.

This chain joins TRBV7-3 and TRBJ2-1; tentative D call: TRBD1 (7 bases). Germline CDR1 SGHTA, CDR2 FQGTGA. Trimming left V 5 bases short and J 5 bases short, with 19 bases between. The CDR3 is 16 amino acids. The CDR3 reads CASSHQRGDSNNEQFF. CDR3 coding DNA: TGTGCCAGCAGCCACCAGAGGGGGGACAGTAACAATGAGCAGTTCTTC.

V gene TRBV3-1 (or the pseudogene TRBV3-2) combines with J gene TRBJ2-5; TRBD2 agrees at 8 bases. The CDR3 is 14 amino acids. The germline V gene has CDR1 LGHDT and CDR2 YNNKEL (reference sequence). V lost 4 bases, J lost 5 bases, and 6 bases stayed unmatched. CDR3 DNA sequence: TGTGCCAGCAGCCCTCGGGGGGGCCGCGAGACCCAGTACTTC. It is translated as CASSPRGGRETQYF.

The chain carries TRBV11-2 and TRBJ1-2; D call uncertain. The germline V gene encodes CDR1 SGHAT and CDR2 FQNNGV. Trimming left V 0 bases short and J 4 bases short, with 12 bases between. This CDR3 is 15 amino acids long. CDR3: CASSLDQESVYGYTF. As DNA, the CDR3 is TGTGCCAGCAGCTTAGATCAGGAATCTGTCTATGGCTACACCTTC.

CDR3 nucleotide sequence: TGTGCCAGCAGTGAATTGGGAGGGACTGGGGCCAACGTCCTGACTTTC. Translating gives CASSELGGTGANVLTF. The chain is built from TRBV2 and TRBJ2-6, with 7 bases matching TRBD2. The germline V gene encodes CDR1 SNHLY and CDR2 FYNNEI. The CDR3 runs 16 residues. V trimming: 2 bases; J trimming: 2 bases; junction bases outside the gene matches: 3.

V usage is TRBV4-1 and J usage is TRBJ1-3; no clear D gene. This CDR3 spans 18 amino acids. Trimming stripped 3 bases from V and 1 base from J, with 19 bases between. CDR1 is MGHRA, CDR2 YSYEKL, per germline. The CDR3 sequence: CASSQGSTDRDSGNTIYF. CDR3 in DNA: TGCGCCAGCAGCCAGGGGAGCACGGACCGTGATTCTGGAAACACCATATATTTT.

The chain uses TRBV6-2 or TRBV6-3 and TRBJ2-1; tentatively, D is TRBD1 or TRBD2 (5 bases each). CDR3 length equals 16 residues. V lost 5 bases, J lost 6 bases, and 20 bases lay in between. Germline CDR1 and CDR2: MNHEY and SVGEGT. The CDR3 protein is CASSNRLRGIGNEQFF. Here the CDR3 DNA reads TGTGCCAGCAGTAATAGACTGAGGGGCATTGGCAATGAGCAGTTCTTC.

The genes are TRBV5-1 and TRBJ2-7, with 8 bases that match TRBD1. CDR3 size: 15 residues. In germline, CDR1 is SGHRS, CDR2 YFSETQ. Trimming at V came to 2 bases and at J to 5 bases, leaving 9 bases not matched to a gene. The CDR3 sequence is CASSLKDREVHEQYF. The CDR3 DNA reads TGCGCCAGCAGCTTAAAGGACAGGGAGGTCCACGAGCAGTACTTC.